The T cell receptor beta chain described here comes from a study of PD-1 blockade in classical Hodgkin lymphoma. The method was immunoSEQ multiplex PCR; TCRdb's version includes in-frame clones alone and lacks a portion of them. The repertoire holds roughly 8,000 clones, with roughly nine tenths as singletons. Study-wide results and limits: Those starting nivolumab under 1 year post-ASCT were excluded. Lower baseline TCR diversity marked trial partial responders and progressors. Relapsed/refractory patients reportedly had the lowest baseline TCR diversity, below newly diagnosed patients, who were below healthy donors.

The sample's time point: cycle 4 day 1 (C4D1), after 6 weeks of nivolumab. With no exception, relapse followed autologous stem cell transplantation in all patients, and brentuximab vedotin exposure varied. On this clone itself: The target antigen is unknown.

This CDR3 has 12 residues. CDR1 is MNHEY, CDR2 SMNVEV, per germline (reference sequence). V shed 11 bases and J 5 bases; nucleotides not matched to a gene: 4. The origin of this receptor is a human donor with classical Hodgkin lymphoma. The rearrangement uses TRBV27 and TRBJ2-2; TRBD2 agrees at 8 bases. Sequenced material: peripheral blood mononuclear cells (PBMCs), taken before the fourth cycle of nivolumab. The CDR3 is CAAGGETGELFF. The CDR3 DNA reads as TGTGCCGCGGGGGGAGAGACCGGGGAGCTGTTTTTT.